A single T cell receptor (beta chain) is shown here with its context. Antigen unknown. Germline V CDR1 and CDR2: LNHDA, SQIVND (reference sequence). Trimming took off 5 bases at V and 0 bases at J, with 11 bases between the two ends. The CDR3 has 15 amino acids. The entry originates in a study of vaccination effects on CD4 cells after COVID-19. Sequencing was performed with immunoSEQ multiplex PCR; in TCRdb, only in-frame clones are kept and a portion is missing. The sample contains 25,000 to 30,000 clones, roughly 71% of which appear only once. CD4+ T cells specific for antigen were expanded with viral peptide pools by the ViraFEST assay before sequencing. An approximately nine-day culture period preceded the isolation of CD4+ T cells. The vaccine given was either BNT162b2 or mRNA-1273, in two doses. Neither prior SARS-CoV-2 infection nor positive nucleocapsid antibodies were present in the vaccine recipients. Culturing of 2 million to 2.5 million PBMC per well took place with 8.5 to 10 IU/ml IL-2 and about 10 ug/ml peptides.

The rearrangement joins TRBV19 to TRBJ1-5; perhaps TRBD1 as D (6 bases). The receptor was derived from a human donor who received a COVID-19 vaccine. Sequenced material: CD4+ T cells from PBMCs cultured with HCoV-NL63 spike peptides, taken after COVID-19 vaccination. The CDR3 reads CASSGQLYSNQPQHF. CDR3 nucleotides: TGTGCCAGTAGTGGACAGCTCTATAGCAATCAGCCCCAGCATTTT.